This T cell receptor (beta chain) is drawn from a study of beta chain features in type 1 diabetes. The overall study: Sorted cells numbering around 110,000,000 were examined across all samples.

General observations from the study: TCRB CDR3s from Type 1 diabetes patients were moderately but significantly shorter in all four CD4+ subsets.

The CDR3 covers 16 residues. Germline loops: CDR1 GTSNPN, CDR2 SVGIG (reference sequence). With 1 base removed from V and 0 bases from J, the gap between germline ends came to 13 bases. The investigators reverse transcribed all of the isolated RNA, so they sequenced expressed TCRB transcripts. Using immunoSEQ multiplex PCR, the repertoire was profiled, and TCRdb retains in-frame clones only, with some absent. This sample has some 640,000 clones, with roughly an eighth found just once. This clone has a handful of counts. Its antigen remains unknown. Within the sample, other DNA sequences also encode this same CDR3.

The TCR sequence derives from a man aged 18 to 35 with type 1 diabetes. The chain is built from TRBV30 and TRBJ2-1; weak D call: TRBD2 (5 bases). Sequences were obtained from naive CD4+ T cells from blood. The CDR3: CAWSGGARSSYNEQFF. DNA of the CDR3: TGTGCCTGGAGTGGGGGAGCGCGAAGCTCCTACAATGAGCAGTTCTTC.